This T cell receptor beta chain was identified in a study of OX40 agonist ivuxolimab in advanced cancers. The study's findings and limits: By week 6 at 0.1 to 3.0 mg/kg, blood CD4+ and CD8+ T cells had expanded clonally.

The germline gives CDR1 MDHEN, CDR2 SYDVKM. The CDR3 consists of 14 residues. Concerning this clone: Its specificity is unknown. At one end the junction does not follow the germline gene, possibly because of a read error.

This table comes from immunoSEQ multiplex PCR, and its TCRdb copy is limited to in-frame clones, with some not included. The table records 100,000 or so clones, 95% to 97% of them present only once. Prior autoimmune disease or systemic immunosuppression barred patients. The investigators sampled blood at baseline, at cycle 4 day 1, and at cycle 7 day 1. The clonotype comes from an adult with an advanced solid tumor such as melanoma, head and neck, liver or kidney cancer. The sample here was CD4+ or CD8+ T cells sorted from blood, taken in a trial of the OX40 agonist ivuxolimab. This chain uses TRBV28 with TRBJ1-1; 7 bases map to TRBD1. This CDR3 reads CASSLLTGRAEAFF. The CDR3 DNA reads TGTGCCAGCAGCTTATTGACAGGGCGGGCTGAAGCTTTCTTT. Combining the CDR3 with reference TRBV28 and TRBJ1-1 gives the whole variable domain DVKVTQSSRYLVKRTGEKVFLECVQDMDHENMFWYRQDPGLGLRLIYFSYDVKMKEKGDIPEGYSVSREKKERFSLILESASTNQTSMYLCASSLLTGRAEAFFGQGTRLTVV.